The 22 T cell receptor beta chains presented below share a single source sample, sequenced in a study of blood T cells in healthy people across ages. Then a second PCR, running roughly 7 to 11 cycles, was carried out with a sample-barcoded 5' primer and a J-beta primer mix. TCRdb redid the calling of the 5' RACE reads with MiXCR, one entry per CDR3 protein. This table has around 800,000 distinct CDR3 sequences, roughly 25% appearing once. In addition, the sample was reused for a study of T cells of mothers and their children.

Sequencing was carried out using blood. These TCRs come from a boy younger than 18 in good health.

The sample holds a few counts of this clonotype. The chain has TRBV28 and TRBJ2-2; 10 positions match TRBD1. Per germline, CDR1 MDHEN and CDR2 SYDVKM. With 5 bases clipped from V and 7 bases from J, the junction kept 13 bases outside the gene matches. This CDR3 has 17 residues. The CDR3, as DNA: TGTGCCAGCAGTCTACATAAGGGACAGGGGCTGGACGGGGAGCTGTTTTTT. This translates into CASSLHKGQGLDGELFF.

The genes are TRBV18 and TRBJ1-1, with D uncertain. Trimming stripped 0 bases from V and 1 base from J, with 6 bases between. Per the germline V gene, CDR1 is KGHSH and CDR2 is LQKENI. The CDR3 runs 14 residues. The CDR3 coding sequence is TGTGCCAGCTCACCACCTGCAGGGAACACTGAAGCTTTCTTT. Its translation: CASSPPAGNTEAFF. The full variable domain, in which reference TRBV18 and TRBJ1-1 provide the parts outside the CDR3, is NAGVMQNPRHLVRRRGQEARLRCSPMKGHSHVYWYRQLPEEGLKFMVYLQKENIIDESGMPKERFSAEFPKEGPSILRIQQVVRGDSAAYFCASSPPAGNTEAFFGQGTRLTVV.

The rearrangement joins TRBV12-3 or TRBV12-4 to TRBJ2-1, with TRBD2 matching over 10 bases. Unmatched junction bases numbered 5, after V lost 4 bases and J lost 2 bases. The CDR3 contains 16 residues. The CDR3 DNA follows: TGTGCCAGCAGTTCACAGAGCGGGGGGGCCTACAATGAGCAGTTCTTC. This gives the protein CASSSQSGGAYNEQFF.

This clonotype has just a few counts. The V gene is TRBV20-1, the J gene TRBJ2-5; 12 bases map to TRBD2. The ends lost 1 base at V and 7 bases at J; junction bases unmatched: 4. CDR3 length equals 14 residues. Germline lookup yields CDR1 DFQATT and CDR2 SNEGSKA (reference sequence). This CDR3 reads CSARGGLAGMTQYF. In DNA, the CDR3 is TGCAGTGCTAGAGGGGGACTAGCGGGTATGACCCAGTACTTC.

In DNA form, the CDR3 reads TGTGCCAGCAGCCAAGATATCAGGAGGGACTATGGCTACACCTTC. Its translation: CASSQDIRRDYGYTF. The V and J genes are TRBV3-1 and TRBJ1-2; D gene uncertain. The CDR3 spans 15 residues. Trimming took off 0 bases at V and 3 bases at J, with 11 bases between the two ends. Germline values: CDR1 LGHDT, CDR2 YNNKEL (reference sequence).

The chain recombines TRBV10-3 with TRBJ2-4; maybe TRBD2 (7 bases). V was clipped by 5 bases and J by 1 base, with 21 bases between them. Germline V gene data show CDR1 as ENHRY and CDR2 as SYGVKD. The CDR3 runs to 18 residues. The DNA for the CDR3 is TGTGCCATCAGTAGCGGGACATCGAATGATAGGGCCAAAAACATTCAGTACTTC. Translating gives CAISSGTSNDRAKNIQYF.

DNA of the CDR3: TGTGCCAGCAGTTTTGGGAGTCTCATCACAGATACGCAGTATTTT. Translation: CASSFGSLITDTQYF. The rearrangement uses TRBV27 and TRBJ2-3, with TRBD2 as a possible D gene (5 bases). V lost 3 bases to trimming and J lost 2 bases, with 12 bases between them. From germline, CDR1 is MNHEY and CDR2 SMNVEV (reference sequence). CDR3 length equals 15 residues.

This rearrangement joins TRBV10-3 to TRBJ2-7; either TRBD1 or TRBD2 may supply D (7 bases each). The CDR3 runs 16 residues. V lost 0 bases and J 3 bases, leaving 15 bases between the germline ends. Per the germline V gene, CDR1 is ENHRY and CDR2 is SYGVKD. The CDR3 region is CAISESNPGGDYEQYF. The DNA of the CDR3 is TGTGCCATCAGTGAGTCGAATCCAGGGGGGGACTACGAGCAGTACTTC.

This clonotype showed up just once. This rearrangement joins TRBV5-1 to TRBJ1-2; 12 bases are shared with TRBD1. The CDR3 consists of 18 residues. CDR1 is SGHRS, CDR2 YFSETQ, per germline. The V segment lost 4 bases and the J segment 8 bases; nucleotides outside the gene matches: 18. The CDR3 DNA follows: TGCGCCAGCAGCCAGACCGGGACAGGGGGCGCGAGGCTAGAGGGCTACACCTTC. Its translation is CASSQTGTGGARLEGYTF.

This chain joins TRBV6-5 and TRBJ2-5; possible D gene TRBD2, 5 bases. The tail of the sequence fits TRBJ2-7 better, so the J call may be wrong. The CDR3 covers 15 residues. Germline loops: CDR1 MNHEY, CDR2 SVGAGI. The CDR3 sequence is CASSYSITGTYEQYF. CDR3 bases: TGTGCCAGCAGTTACTCTATAACGGGGACCTACGAGCAGTACTTC.

The rearrangement joins TRBV25-1 to TRBJ2-7, with 9 bases lining up with TRBD1. The CDR3 has 15 residues. Unmatched junction bases numbered 5, after V lost 5 bases and J lost 0 bases. Germline CDR1 MGHDK, CDR2 SYGVNS. The CDR3 DNA reads TGTGCCAGCAGTATGACAGGGGGTAGCTCCTACGAGCAGTACTTC. This gives the protein CASSMTGGSSYEQYF.

V gene TRBV28 combines with J gene TRBJ1-1; 9 nucleotides align to TRBD1. Per germline, CDR1 MDHEN and CDR2 SYDVKM. This CDR3 is built from 15 residues. After removal of 1 base from V and 5 bases from J, the junction contained 5 bases not matched to a gene. The CDR3 DNA reads TGTGCCAGCAGTTTATATGGACAGGGGAGGACTGAAGCTTTCTTT. It translates to CASSLYGQGRTEAFF.

This clonotype was seen a handful of times. This chain connects TRBV15 to TRBJ2-5; the D is unclear. The germline V gene encodes CDR1 LNHNV and CDR2 YYDKDF (reference sequence). The CDR3 is made up of 13 amino acids. With 1 base removed from V and 2 bases from J, the gap between germline ends came to 5 bases. Here the CDR3 reads CATSRGNQETQYF. CDR3 DNA: TGTGCCACCAGCAGAGGGAATCAAGAGACCCAGTACTTC.

The table lists this clonotype with a few counts. This chain links TRBV20-1 with TRBJ2-5; D remains ambiguous. This CDR3 region has 15 residues. V lost 5 bases to trimming and J lost 5 bases, with 21 bases between them. In germline, CDR1 is DFQATT, CDR2 SNEGSKA (reference sequence). The CDR3 spells CSAPVARGVRETQYF. CDR3 nucleotide sequence: TGCAGTGCTCCTGTCGCGAGAGGCGTCCGGGAGACCCAGTACTTC.

The chain uses TRBV6-2 or TRBV6-3 and TRBJ2-5; the D is unclear. The J call may not be correct, given that the DNA end is closer to TRBJ2-7. The length of the CDR3 is 15 residues. Germline V gives CDR1 MNHEY, CDR2 SVGEGT. The CDR3 DNA follows: TGTGCCAGCAGTTACGGCTCCCTCCCCGACCGCGAGCAGTACTTC. It encodes CASSYGSLPDREQYF.

This clonotype was recorded only once. J is TRBJ1-4 and V is TRBV20-1; weak D call: TRBD1 (6 bases). Trimming shortened V by 5 bases and J by 0 bases, and 10 bases separated the two germline ends. The CDR3 extends over 14 amino acids. Per the germline V gene, CDR1 is DFQATT and CDR2 is SNEGSKA (reference sequence). The CDR3 reads CSADTGSTNEKLFF. The CDR3 nucleotides are TGCAGTGCTGACACAGGGTCAACTAATGAAAAACTGTTTTTT.

This clonotype was picked up a small number of times. The chain combines TRBV28 with TRBJ2-7, with D perhaps TRBD1 (5 bases). In germline, CDR1 is MDHEN, CDR2 SYDVKM. V was pared by 8 bases and J by 5 bases, with 22 bases between. This CDR3 contains 15 residues. CDR3 nucleotides: TGTGCCAGCTCCATAAGCGCCCAGGGCAACAACGAGCAGTACTTC. Encoded protein: CASSISAQGNNEQYF.

The chain is built from TRBV6-1 and TRBJ1-2; a possible D gene is TRBD1 (5 bases). Germline V CDR1 and CDR2: MNHNS, SASEGT. The V end was cut by 4 bases, the J end by 8 bases, with 20 bases between. The CDR3 sequence is 15 residues long. In DNA, the CDR3 is TGTGCCAGCAGTGCCGACTTCCTGACAGATGGAGGCTACACCTTC. It is translated as CASSADFLTDGGYTF.

The table lists this clonotype with a few counts. The chain uses TRBV3-1 and TRBJ2-3, with 10 nucleotides matching TRBD2. J lost 6 bases, V lost 5 bases, and 5 bases had no gene match. Germline CDR1 and CDR2: LGHDT and YNNKEL (reference sequence). The CDR3 is 14 residues long. CDR3 bases: TGTGCCAGCAGCGAAGCGGGGGGGGCGGATACGCAGTATTTT. It encodes CASSEAGGADTQYF.

The rearrangement joins TRBV7-9 to TRBJ1-2; D gene unclear. Trimming left V 4 bases short and J 1 base short, with 13 bases between. The CDR3 sequence is 15 residues long. Per germline, CDR1 SEHNR and CDR2 FQNEAQ (reference sequence). DNA for the CDR3: TGTGCCAGCAGCTCGGGAGGGTCCTATAACTATGGCTACACCTTC. It encodes CASSSGGSYNYGYTF.

This clonotype came up once. The rearrangement uses TRBV12-3 or TRBV12-4 and TRBJ2-7, with 7 bases identical to TRBD1. The assigned J gene may be wrong: the sequence end matches TRBJ2-5 better. The CDR3 has 14 residues. CDR3 sequence (DNA): TGTGCCAGCAGCCGGGACAGCATCCAAGAGACCCAGTACTTC. Protein: CASSRDSIQETQYF.

The V gene is TRBV5-1, the J gene TRBJ2-2; 8 bases are a match to TRBD1. V lost 3 bases, J lost 4 bases, and 2 bases stayed unmatched. The CDR3 is 14 amino acids. CDR1 is SGHRS and CDR2 is YFSETQ in the germline V gene. The CDR3 loop reads CASSSTGVTGELFF. The CDR3, as DNA: TGCGCCAGCAGCTCGACAGGGGTCACCGGGGAGCTGTTTTTT.